These T cell receptor beta chains were read from a single sample in a study of response to subunit inactivated influenza vaccine. TCRdb re-called the RT-PCR reads with MiXCR, one entry per CDR3 protein. This sample has 500,000 to 700,000 distinct CDR3 sequences, with around a quarter found just once. Another study also made use of these data, one on T cells expressing NK-cell markers.

This specimen was CD4+ T cells sorted from PBMCs, taken about 12 days after vaccination. The receptors shown here come from a man aged 50 to 59 who received an inactivated influenza vaccine. CDR3s leave out the opening cysteine and the closing phenylalanine or tryptophan. The D gene is left open where the match is weak. Size tells how often a clone was seen (once, few, many) or the class of an expanded clone, and some rows leave it out.

v_gene,abundance,d_gene,CDR3aa
TRBV6-5,.,.,ASSFPHSGTEAF
TRBV3-1,few,TRBD1,ASGTGAGEQY
TRBV12-3/TRBV12-4,many,.,ASSPVGYEQY
TRBV12-3/TRBV12-4,few,.,ASSRWNQPQH
TRBV6-6,few,TRBD1,ASSYSTGSEQY
TRBV6-2/TRBV6-3,few,.,ASSYSIGSYEQY
TRBV4-2,few,.,ASSQEGRGGNTEAF
TRBV4-2,.,.,ASSQRETRGRAEPF
TRBV7-2,.,.,ASTPHSGGSDTQY
TRBV5-1,.,TRBD1,ASSPRPGGLYEQY
TRBV27,few,.,ASSFGGASTGELF
TRBV11-1,few,TRBD2,ASSFGRARPSGVTGELF
TRBV6-1,many,.,ASSPRSDYEQY
TRBV20-1,many,TRBD2,SALGGGRVSTDTQY
TRBV20-1,many,.,SATQDGKNTEAF
TRBV15,many,.,ATSRDRVVSETQY
TRBV12-3/TRBV12-4,few,.,ASSPTGSTEAF
TRBV28,few,TRBD2,ASSLSAGGFYEQY
TRBV20-1,.,TRBD2,SAPTGLAGAYNEQF
TRBV5-1,.,TRBD1,ASRGTGGTNEQF
TRBV29-1,few,.,SDTEGGSQF
TRBV9,.,TRBD1,ASSPRDRVGTGELF
TRBV20-1,many,.,SAREGANTEAF